Below are 3 T cell receptor beta chains sequenced from a single sample in a study of identical twins. TCRdb itself ran the 5' RACE reads through MiXCR, one entry per CDR3 protein. The data contain 600,000 to 800,000 distinct CDR3 sequences, about 20% of them singletons. Another study also made use of these data, one on T cells expressing NK-cell markers.

Specimen: PBMCs. The receptors shown here come from a woman under 30 in good health.

The gene calls are TRBV20-1 and TRBJ2-6, with no clear D. V was cut by 7 bases and J by 8 bases, with 15 bases left in between. The CDR3 runs to 13 residues. Germline V gene sequence: CDR1 DFQATT, CDR2 SNEGSKA (reference sequence). The CDR3 protein is CSGRQVASNVLTF. The DNA of the CDR3 is TGCAGTGGACGGCAGGTCGCATCCAACGTCCTGACTTTC.

This clonotype was recorded many times. CDR3 coding DNA: TGCAGTGCTAGTAGGGACAGGGGTTCCGGAAACACCATATATTTT. Translating it yields CSASRDRGSGNTIYF. The chain is built from TRBV20-1 and TRBJ1-3; 10 bases map to TRBD1. Germline V gene sequence: CDR1 DFQATT, CDR2 SNEGSKA (reference sequence). Trimming cost V 3 bases and J 4 bases; bases outside gene matches: 6. The CDR3 length is 15 residues.

The genes are TRBV20-1 and TRBJ2-7; 7 nucleotides line up with TRBD1. Germline V CDR1 and CDR2: DFQATT, SNEGSKA (reference sequence). CDR3 length: 14 residues. V lost 0 bases and J lost 2; bases outside the gene matches: 4. The CDR3 nucleotides read TGCAGTGCTAGAGACGGTGACAGGGCCTACGAGCAGTACTTC. It specifies CSARDGDRAYEQYF.